Here is one TCR beta chain with its context. Its target is not known. Germline CDR1 reads SNHLY; CDR2 reads FYNNEI. The CDR3 is 15 amino acids. Deletions cut 1 base from V and 2 bases from J, with 10 bases between. The sample comes from a study of T cells in lung cancer brain metastases. Resection was for synchronous oligometastatic disease or a late solitary brain metastasis recurrence. No patient had a history of multiple malignancies, as such patients were excluded. Study findings and constraints: Preoperative corticosteroid effects on brain metastasis T cell infiltration were not controlled. The complete infiltrating T cell repertoire may not have been retrieved from FFPE.

Using immunoSEQ multiplex PCR, the repertoire was profiled, and TCRdb retains in-frame clones only, with some absent. The sample carries 1,300 to 1,500 clones, about 88% recorded once. What was sequenced was tumor tissue from a brain metastasis. J is TRBJ2-3 and V is TRBV2; a possible D gene is TRBD2 (5 bases). The sequence was collected from a woman between 45 and 60 years old with non-small cell lung cancer that had spread to the brain. In nucleotides, the CDR3 is TGTGCCAGCAGTGAAGGCCAGCGGTACACAGATACGCAGTATTTT. This codes for CASSEGQRYTDTQYF.